This TCR beta chain was sequenced for a study of cytomegalovirus exposure and HLA in healthy donors. In regard to this clone: Its antigen is undetermined.

Study results and limitations: A later analysis reportedly identified an Asian-associated ancestry cluster as carrying fewer N-insertions than the approximately 670-donor mean. The study labeled fewer than 200 TCR beta chains cytomegalovirus-associated.

V shed 0 bases and J shed 3 bases, with 6 bases lying between them. The CDR3 runs 12 residues. Germline V lookup: CDR1 SQVTM, CDR2 ANQGSEA. This PCR relied on a set of 60 Vbeta primers and 13 Jbeta primers. The repertoire was sequenced with immunoSEQ multiplex PCR; TCRdb's copy has only in-frame clones and lacks some. The sample includes some 200,000 clones, around 80% of them seen just once. Sequenced sample: PBMCs. The receptor was isolated from a woman aged 18-35 years in good health and CMV-seronegative. The rearrangement uses TRBV29-1 and TRBJ2-7; perhaps TRBD1 as D (5 bases). CDR3 loop: CSVEEGVYEQYF. The CDR3 coding sequence is TGCAGCGTTGAAGAAGGGGTCTACGAGCAGTACTTC.